These T cell receptor beta chains were read from a single sample in a study of blood T cell repertoires in COVID-19. TCRdb's table, derived via immunoSEQ multiplex PCR, lists solely in-frame clones and lacks some. Among 45,000 to 55,000 clones listed, roughly 90% were seen once. The sequenced sample was peripheral blood. Receptors were obtained from a man at least 80 years old with acute or convalescent COVID-19. CDR3s leave out the opening cysteine and the closing phenylalanine or tryptophan.

V: TRBV6-5
CDR3: ASSSPGGEGDTQY

V: TRBV11-1
CDR3: ASSTRQGGDEQY

V: TRBV6-1
CDR3: ASSEGSTAEAF

V: TRBV3-1/TRBV3-2
CDR3: ASSQFRSVLSGAF

V: TRBV19
CDR3: ASSPDRAIGNTIY

V: TRBV19
CDR3: ASTGDRGRDTQY

V: TRBV9
CDR3: ASSAPMDTGYTDTQY

V: TRBV29-1
CDR3: SAGTAQETQY

V: TRBV19
CDR3: ASSAQSGTGYNQPQH

V: TRBV5-4
CDR3: ASSLDRQGAF

V: TRBV29-1
CDR3: SVEEFGGAPEKLF

V: TRBV7-2
CDR3: ASSPQGGISGNTIY

V: TRBV5-1
CDR3: ASSSGGQEATEAF

V: TRBV25-1
CDR3: ASSDGDRYLYGYT

V: TRBV11-2
CDR3: ASSWSGGSPMSPLH

V: TRBV7-3
CDR3: ASSLKQVSYNEQF

V: TRBV15
CDR3: ATSPNSGRGLGSQPQH

V: TRBV6-5
CDR3: ASSYAQWQPQH

V: TRBV19
CDR3: ASSIAGIGTDTQY

V: TRBV5-1
CDR3: ASSLYTSTDTQY

V: TRBV5-1
CDR3: ASSLGAPYEQY

V: TRBV25-1
CDR3: ASSDDRGTNEQY

V: TRBV5-1
CDR3: ASSLEGQAPYGYT

V: TRBV5-6
CDR3: ASSLRVLANTGELF

V: TRBV19
CDR3: ASRTAVNSPLH

V: TRBV6-5
CDR3: ASNGQPNEKLF

V: TRBV3-1/TRBV3-2
CDR3: ASRQETGNGYT

V: TRBV11-2
CDR3: ASSMRQGALFQQY

V: TRBV9
CDR3: ASSAPLAATDTQY

V: TRBV4-1
CDR3: ASSSPTLSGRSPLH

V: TRBV5-1
CDR3: ASSIGTSGVDTQY

V: TRBV5-1
CDR3: ASSFLEVGIQY

V: TRBV15
CDR3: ATSRELAGNSPLH

V: TRBV3-1/TRBV3-2
CDR3: ASSQDRTYGTQY

V: TRBV2
CDR3: ASTTSAGNTIY

V: TRBV20-1
CDR3: SARTGGSYT

V: TRBV2
CDR3: ASRRLAGATGETQY

V: TRBV11-3
CDR3: ASSLASGGLDTQY

V: TRBV7-8
CDR3: ASSRLVYEQY

V: TRBV4-2
CDR3: ASSLSGGDTEAF

V: TRBV7-9
CDR3: ASSFLSRAGELF

V: TRBV25-1
CDR3: ASSGTGTMNTEAF

V: TRBV9
CDR3: ASSGSGGLSYNEQF

V: TRBV5-1
CDR3: ASSLQGEGTYNEQF

V: TRBV6-4
CDR3: ASSEKHTEAF

V: TRBV5-1
CDR3: ASSPVPRAGTEAF

V: TRBV10-3
CDR3: AISEVGYEQY

V: TRBV4-2
CDR3: ASSQDLTSGGASTYNEQF

V: TRBV6-1
CDR3: ASSEEPKLPTDTQY

V: TRBV6-5
CDR3: ASSSLPAYEQY

V: TRBV12-3/TRBV12-4
CDR3: ASTRQGQTEAF

V: TRBV7-9
CDR3: ASRIPGSGRSDYGYT

V: TRBV14
CDR3: ASSGALEAGVNEQY

V: TRBV5-1
CDR3: ASSLARGGAETQY